This T cell receptor (beta chain) was identified in a study of cytomegalovirus exposure and HLA in healthy donors. Overall study findings and caveats: There were reportedly fewer N-insertions in an Asian-associated ancestry cluster than the roughly 610-donor mean, in a later analysis. Common viral pathogens seemed, in a later analysis, to connect with several of the most significant clusters.

This PCR relied on a set of 60 Vbeta primers and 13 Jbeta primers. Libraries were prepared by immunoSEQ multiplex PCR; TCRdb keeps only in-frame clonotypes and omits some of them. The table records 150,000 to 200,000 clones, 65% to 80% of them present only once. Germline V gene lookup returns CDR1 SGHRS and CDR2 YFSETQ. V was clipped by 6 bases and J by 0 bases, with 15 bases between them. This CDR3 has 15 residues. Concerning this clone itself: Its antigen is undetermined.

The clonotype was recovered from a woman aged 25 to 39 in good health and CMV-seronegative. The sample taken for sequencing was PBMCs. The chain joins TRBV5-1 to TRBJ2-5; possible D gene TRBD1, 5 bases. The CDR3 DNA follows: TGCGCCAGCAAAACTCAGGGAAGGGACCAAGAGACCCAGTACTTC. Amino acids: CASKTQGRDQETQYF. Full variable domain (missing parts from reference TRBV5-1 and TRBJ2-5): KAGVTQTPRYLIKTRGQQVTLSCSPISGHRSVSWYQQTPGQGLQFLFEYFSETQRNKGNFPGRFSGRQFSNSRSEMNVSTLELGDSALYLCASKTQGRDQETQYFGPGTRLLVL.